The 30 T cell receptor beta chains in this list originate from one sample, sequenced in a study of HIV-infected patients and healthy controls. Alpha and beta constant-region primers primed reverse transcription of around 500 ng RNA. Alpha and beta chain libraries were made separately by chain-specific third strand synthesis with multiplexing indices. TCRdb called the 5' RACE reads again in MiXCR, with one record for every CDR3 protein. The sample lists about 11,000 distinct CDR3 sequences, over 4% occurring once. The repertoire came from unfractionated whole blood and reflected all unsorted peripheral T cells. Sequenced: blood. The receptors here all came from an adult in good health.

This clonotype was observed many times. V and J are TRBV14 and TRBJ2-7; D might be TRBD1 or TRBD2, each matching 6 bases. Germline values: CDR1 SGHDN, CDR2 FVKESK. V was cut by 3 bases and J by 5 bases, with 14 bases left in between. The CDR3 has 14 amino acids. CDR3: CASSHLTGGDEQYF. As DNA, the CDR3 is TGTGCCAGCAGCCATCTTACCGGGGGCGACGAGCAGTACTTC.

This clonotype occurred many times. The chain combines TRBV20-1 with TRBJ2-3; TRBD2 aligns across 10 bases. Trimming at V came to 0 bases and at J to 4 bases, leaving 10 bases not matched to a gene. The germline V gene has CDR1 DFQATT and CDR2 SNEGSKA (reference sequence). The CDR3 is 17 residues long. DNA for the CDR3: TGCAGTGCTAGAGACCTCGGAAGCGGGGGGGGACCAGATACGCAGTATTTT. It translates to CSARDLGSGGGPDTQYF.

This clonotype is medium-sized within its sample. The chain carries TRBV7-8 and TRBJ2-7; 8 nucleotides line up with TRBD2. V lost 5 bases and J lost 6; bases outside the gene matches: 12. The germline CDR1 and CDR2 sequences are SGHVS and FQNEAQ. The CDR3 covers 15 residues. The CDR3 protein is CASSPIAGSPSEQYF. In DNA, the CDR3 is TGTGCCAGCAGCCCAATAGCGGGATCCCCCTCCGAGCAGTACTTC.

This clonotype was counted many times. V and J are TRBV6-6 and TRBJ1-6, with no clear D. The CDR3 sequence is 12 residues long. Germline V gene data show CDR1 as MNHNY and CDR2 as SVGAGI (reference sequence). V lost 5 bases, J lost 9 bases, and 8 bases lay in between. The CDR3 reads CASSRGGSPLHF. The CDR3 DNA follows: TGTGCCAGCAGTCGGGGTGGTTCACCCCTCCACTTT.

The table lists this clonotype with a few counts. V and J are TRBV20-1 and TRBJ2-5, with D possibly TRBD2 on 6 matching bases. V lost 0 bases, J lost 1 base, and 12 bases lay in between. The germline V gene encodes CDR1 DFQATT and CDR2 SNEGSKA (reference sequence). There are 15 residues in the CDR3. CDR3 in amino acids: CSARDFRRGQETQYF. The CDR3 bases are TGCAGTGCTAGAGACTTTCGGCGGGGCCAAGAGACCCAGTACTTC.

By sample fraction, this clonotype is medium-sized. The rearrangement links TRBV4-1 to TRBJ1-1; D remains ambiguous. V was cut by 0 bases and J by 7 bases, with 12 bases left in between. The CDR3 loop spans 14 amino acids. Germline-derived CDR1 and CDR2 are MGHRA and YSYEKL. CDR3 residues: CASSQERHTSEAFF. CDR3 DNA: TGCGCCAGCAGCCAAGAAAGGCATACAAGTGAAGCTTTCTTT.

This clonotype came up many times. The CDR3 DNA sequence: TGTGCCAGCAGCCAAAATTCAGGGGGGCTGAGGACAGATACGCAGTATTTT. Encoded protein: CASSQNSGGLRTDTQYF. The J gene is TRBJ2-3, the V gene TRBV3-1; TRBD1 is a possible D gene (7 bases). Trimming stripped 2 bases from V and 3 bases from J, with 18 bases between. The CDR3 extends over 17 amino acids. From germline, CDR1 is LGHDT and CDR2 YNNKEL (reference sequence).

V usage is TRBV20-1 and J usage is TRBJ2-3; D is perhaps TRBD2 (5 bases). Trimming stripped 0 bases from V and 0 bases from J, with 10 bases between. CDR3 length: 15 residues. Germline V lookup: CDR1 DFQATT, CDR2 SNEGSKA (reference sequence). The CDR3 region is CSARDQRTSTDTQYF. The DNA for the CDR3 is TGCAGTGCTAGAGACCAGCGGACTAGCACAGATACGCAGTATTTT.

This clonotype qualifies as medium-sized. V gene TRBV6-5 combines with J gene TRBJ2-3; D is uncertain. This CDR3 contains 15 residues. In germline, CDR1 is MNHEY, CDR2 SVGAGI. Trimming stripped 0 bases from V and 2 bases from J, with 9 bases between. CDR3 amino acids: CASSYSGQDTDTQYF. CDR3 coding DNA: TGTGCCAGCAGTTACTCCGGGCAGGACACAGATACGCAGTATTTT.

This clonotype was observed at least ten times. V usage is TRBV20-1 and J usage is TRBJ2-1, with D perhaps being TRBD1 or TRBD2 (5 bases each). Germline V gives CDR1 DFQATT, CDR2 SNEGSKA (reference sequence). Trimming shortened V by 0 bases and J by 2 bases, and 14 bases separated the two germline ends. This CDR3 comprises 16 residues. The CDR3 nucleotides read TGCAGTGCTAGAGAGTCAGGGAGAAGGACCTACAATGAGCAGTTCTTC. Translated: CSARESGRRTYNEQFF.

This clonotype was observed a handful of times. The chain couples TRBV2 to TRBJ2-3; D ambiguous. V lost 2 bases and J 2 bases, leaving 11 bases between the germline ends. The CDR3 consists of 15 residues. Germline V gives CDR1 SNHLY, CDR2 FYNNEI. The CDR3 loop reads CASSELGTLTDTQYF. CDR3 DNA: TGTGCCAGCAGTGAACTTGGAACCCTCACAGATACGCAGTATTTT.

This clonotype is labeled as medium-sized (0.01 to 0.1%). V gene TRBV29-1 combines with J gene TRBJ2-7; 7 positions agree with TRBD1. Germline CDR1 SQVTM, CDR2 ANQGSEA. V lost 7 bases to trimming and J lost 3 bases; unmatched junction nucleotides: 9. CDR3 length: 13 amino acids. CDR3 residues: CSAGWTGGYEQYF. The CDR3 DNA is TGCAGCGCGGGGTGGACAGGCGGCTACGAGCAGTACTTC.

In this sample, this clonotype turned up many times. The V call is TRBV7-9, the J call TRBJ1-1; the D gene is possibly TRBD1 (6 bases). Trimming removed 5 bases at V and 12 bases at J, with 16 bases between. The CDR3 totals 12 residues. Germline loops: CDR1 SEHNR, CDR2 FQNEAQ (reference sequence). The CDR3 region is CASSNPGHDTFF. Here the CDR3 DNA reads TGTGCCAGCAGCAATCCGGGACACGACACTTTCTTT.

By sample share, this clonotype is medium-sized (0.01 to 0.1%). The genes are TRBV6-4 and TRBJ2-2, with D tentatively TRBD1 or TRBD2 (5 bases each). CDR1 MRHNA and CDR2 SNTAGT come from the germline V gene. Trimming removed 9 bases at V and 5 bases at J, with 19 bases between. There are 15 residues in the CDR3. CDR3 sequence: CASSNGTETTGELFF. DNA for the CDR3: TGTGCCAGTAGTAACGGGACGGAAACAACCGGGGAGCTGTTTTTT.

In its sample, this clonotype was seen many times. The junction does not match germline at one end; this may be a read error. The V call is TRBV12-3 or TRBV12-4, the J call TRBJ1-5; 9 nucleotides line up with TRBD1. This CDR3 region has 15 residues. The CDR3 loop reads CASSSSRDRDQPQHF. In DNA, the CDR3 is TGTGCCAGTAGTTCGTCCCGGGACAGGGATCAGCCCCAGCATTTT.

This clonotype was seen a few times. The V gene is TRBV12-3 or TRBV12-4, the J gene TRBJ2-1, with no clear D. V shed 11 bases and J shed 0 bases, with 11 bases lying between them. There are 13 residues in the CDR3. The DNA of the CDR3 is TGTGCCTGCCGACTCAGCTCCTACAATGAGCAGTTCTTC. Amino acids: CACRLSSYNEQFF.

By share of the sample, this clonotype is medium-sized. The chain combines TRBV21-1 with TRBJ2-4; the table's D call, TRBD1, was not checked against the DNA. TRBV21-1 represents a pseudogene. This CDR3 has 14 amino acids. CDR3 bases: TGTGCCAGCAGCAAACGGGGGGCCAAAAACATTCAGTACTTC. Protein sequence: CASSKRGAKNIQYF.

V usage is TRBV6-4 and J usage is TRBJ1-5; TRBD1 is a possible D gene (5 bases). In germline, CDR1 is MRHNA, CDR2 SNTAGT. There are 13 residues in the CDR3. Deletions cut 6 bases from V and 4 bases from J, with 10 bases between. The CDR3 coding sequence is TGTGCCAGCAGGAACCAGGGAAATCAGCCCCAGCATTTT. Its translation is CASRNQGNQPQHF.

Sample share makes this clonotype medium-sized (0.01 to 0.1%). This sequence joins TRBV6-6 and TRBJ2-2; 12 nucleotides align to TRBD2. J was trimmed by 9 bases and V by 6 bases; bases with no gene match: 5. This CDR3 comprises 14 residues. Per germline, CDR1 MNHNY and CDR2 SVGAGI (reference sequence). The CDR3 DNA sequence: TGTGCCAGCAGGACTAGCGGGGGTTCCAGGGAGCTGTTTTTT. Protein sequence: CASRTSGGSRELFF.

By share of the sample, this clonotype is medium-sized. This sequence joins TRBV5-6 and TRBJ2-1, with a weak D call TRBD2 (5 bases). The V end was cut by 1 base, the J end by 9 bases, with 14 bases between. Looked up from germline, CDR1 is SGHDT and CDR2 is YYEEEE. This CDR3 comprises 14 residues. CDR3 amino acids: CASSLRGFVSEQFF. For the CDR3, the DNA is TGTGCCAGCAGCTTGCGGGGATTTGTTTCTGAGCAGTTCTTC. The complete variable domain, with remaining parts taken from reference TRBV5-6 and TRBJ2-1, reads DAGVTQSPTHLIKTRGQQVTLRCSPKSGHDTVSWYQQALGQGPQFIFQYYEEEERQRGNFPDRFSGHQFPNYSSELNVNALLLGDSALYLCASSLRGFVSEQFFGPGTRLTVL.

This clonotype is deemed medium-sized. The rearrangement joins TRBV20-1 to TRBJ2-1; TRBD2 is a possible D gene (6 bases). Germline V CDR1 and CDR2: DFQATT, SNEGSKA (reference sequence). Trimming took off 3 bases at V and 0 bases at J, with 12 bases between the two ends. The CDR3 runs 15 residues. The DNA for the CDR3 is TGCAGTGCTAGTGATGGGGGGAGCTCCTACAATGAGCAGTTCTTC. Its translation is CSASDGGSSYNEQFF.

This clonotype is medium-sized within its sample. Here the CDR3 reads CASSVMAANTEAFF. The CDR3 nucleotides read TGTGCCAGCAGCGTAATGGCAGCGAACACTGAAGCTTTCTTT. V is TRBV9 and J is TRBJ1-1; D unresolved. This CDR3 contains 14 residues. V dropped 1 base and J dropped 1 base, with 8 bases sitting between them. Per the germline V gene, CDR1 is SGDLS and CDR2 is YYNGEE. The variable domain in full, completed from reference TRBV9 and TRBJ1-1, reads DSGVTQTPKHLITATGQRVTLRCSPRSGDLSVYWYQQSLDQGLQFLIQYYNGEERAKGNILERFSAQQFPDLHSELNLSSLELGDSALYFCASSVMAANTEAFFGQGTRLTVV.

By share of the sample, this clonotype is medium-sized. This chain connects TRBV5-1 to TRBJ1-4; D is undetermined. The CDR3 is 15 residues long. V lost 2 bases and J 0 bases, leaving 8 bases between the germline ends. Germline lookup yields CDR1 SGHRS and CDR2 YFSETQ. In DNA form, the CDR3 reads TGCGCCAGCAGCTTAAGAGCAGCAACTAATGAAAAACTGTTTTTT. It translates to CASSLRAATNEKLFF.

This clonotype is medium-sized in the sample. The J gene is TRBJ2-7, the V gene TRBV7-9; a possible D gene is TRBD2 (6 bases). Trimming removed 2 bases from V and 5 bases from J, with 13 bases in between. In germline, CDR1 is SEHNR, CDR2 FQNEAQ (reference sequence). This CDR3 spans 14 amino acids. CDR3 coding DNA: TGTGCCAGCAGCTTACGGGGGAGGCCCAACGAGCAGTACTTC. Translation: CASSLRGRPNEQYF.

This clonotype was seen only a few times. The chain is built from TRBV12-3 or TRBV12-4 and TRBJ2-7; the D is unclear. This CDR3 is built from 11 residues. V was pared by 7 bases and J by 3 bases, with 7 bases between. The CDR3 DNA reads TGTGCCAGCACCTTGGGCTACGAGCAGTACTTC. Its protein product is CASTLGYEQYF.

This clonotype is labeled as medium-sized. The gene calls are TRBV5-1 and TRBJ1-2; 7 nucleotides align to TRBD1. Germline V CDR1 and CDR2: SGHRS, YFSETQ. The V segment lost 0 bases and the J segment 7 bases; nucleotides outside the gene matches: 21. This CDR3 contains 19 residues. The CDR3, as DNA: TGCGCCAGCAGCTTGGACCCCGCGACAGGGCCCTTAAGATACCCTGGCTACACCTTC. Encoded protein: CASSLDPATGPLRYPGYTF.

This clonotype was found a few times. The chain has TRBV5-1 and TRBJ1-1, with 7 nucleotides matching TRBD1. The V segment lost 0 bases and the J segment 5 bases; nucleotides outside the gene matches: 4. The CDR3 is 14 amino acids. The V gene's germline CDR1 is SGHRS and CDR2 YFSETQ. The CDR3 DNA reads TGCGCCAGCAGCTTGGCAGGGGGGGAAACTGAAGCTTTCTTT. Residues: CASSLAGGETEAFF.

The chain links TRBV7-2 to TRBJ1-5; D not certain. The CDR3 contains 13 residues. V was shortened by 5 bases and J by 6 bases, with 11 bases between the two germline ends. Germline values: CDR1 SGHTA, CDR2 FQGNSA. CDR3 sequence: CASSQGVFQPQHF. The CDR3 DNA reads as TGTGCCAGCAGCCAAGGCGTGTTTCAGCCCCAGCATTTT.

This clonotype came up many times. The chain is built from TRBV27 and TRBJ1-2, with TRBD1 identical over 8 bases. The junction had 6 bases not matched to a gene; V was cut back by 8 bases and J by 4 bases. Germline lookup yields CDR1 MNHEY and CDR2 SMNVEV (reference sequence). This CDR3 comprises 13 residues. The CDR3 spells CASWDRRSYGYTF. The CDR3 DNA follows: TGTGCCAGCTGGGACAGGAGAAGCTATGGCTACACCTTC.

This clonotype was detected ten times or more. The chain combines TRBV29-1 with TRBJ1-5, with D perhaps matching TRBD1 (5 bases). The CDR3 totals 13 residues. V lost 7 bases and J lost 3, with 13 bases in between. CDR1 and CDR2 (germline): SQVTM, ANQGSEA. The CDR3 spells CSARDRNNQPQHF. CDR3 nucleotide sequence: TGCAGCGCCCGAGACAGAAACAATCAGCCCCAGCATTTT.